These T cell receptor beta chains were read from a single sample in a study of shared clonotypes between healthy human individuals. Sequencing used immunoSEQ multiplex PCR; TCRdb keeps in-frame clones, though not all of them. This sample carries about 2,200,000 clones, roughly 91% of them seen once, and the ten largest clones take under 2%. Sequenced sample: naive CD8+ T cells from PBMCs. Receptor source: a young man in good health. Some clones in this sample may be carry-over from other donors' samples. Both conserved end residues are part of each CDR3. Fields, in order: V gene, J gene, CDR3 protein.

V gene: TRBV25-1
J gene: TRBJ2-1
CDR3 protein: CASSEGPRGRRDEQFF

V gene: TRBV6-1
J gene: TRBJ1-2
CDR3 protein: CASRPQAGNYGYTF

V gene: TRBV7-8
J gene: TRBJ1-3
CDR3 protein: CASSLVQGAFGNTIYF

V gene: TRBV27
J gene: TRBJ2-1
CDR3 protein: CASAGTSGRTHSYNEQFF

V gene: TRBV29-1
J gene: TRBJ2-7
CDR3 protein: CSVERLAAFNSYEQYF

V gene: TRBV11-2
J gene: TRBJ1-1
CDR3 protein: CASRGGPSGAFF

V gene: TRBV9
J gene: TRBJ2-3
CDR3 protein: CASSAQTGGLASADTQYF

V gene: TRBV6-1
J gene: TRBJ2-7
CDR3 protein: CASSAGGQGIYEQYF

V gene: TRBV6-5
J gene: TRBJ2-1
CDR3 protein: CASSYRGSQGNEQFF

V gene: TRBV7-2
J gene: TRBJ2-2
CDR3 protein: CASSLALPGELFF

V gene: TRBV5-1
J gene: TRBJ2-1
CDR3 protein: CASSLDSGRRDEQFF

V gene: TRBV30
J gene: TRBJ1-2
CDR3 protein: CAWSVEVGDLNGYTF

V gene: TRBV7-9
J gene: TRBJ2-5
CDR3 protein: CASSLGNSGIRGEETQYF

V gene: TRBV6-1
J gene: TRBJ2-1
CDR3 protein: CASSKYRGPGNEQFF

V gene: TRBV29-1
J gene: TRBJ2-3
CDR3 protein: CSVEGSGFSTDTQYF

V gene: TRBV2
J gene: TRBJ2-7
CDR3 protein: CASSHAAPDKPEDRGHHEQYF

V gene: TRBV11-2
J gene: TRBJ2-1
CDR3 protein: CASSTVAGGLYNEQFF

V gene: TRBV10-3
J gene: TRBJ2-2
CDR3 protein: CAISDVQAGGELFF

V gene: TRBV28
J gene: TRBJ1-5
CDR3 protein: CASSYLQGEGNQPQHF

V gene: TRBV27
J gene: TRBJ2-1
CDR3 protein: CASSRSSDEQFF

V gene: TRBV27
J gene: TRBJ1-5
CDR3 protein: CASSLSGYNSNQPQHF

V gene: TRBV7-9
J gene: TRBJ2-5
CDR3 protein: CASSQGQPQTQYF

V gene: TRBV19
J gene: TRBJ1-5
CDR3 protein: CASSEWGESNQPQHF

V gene: TRBV7-3
J gene: TRBJ2-2
CDR3 protein: CASSARQGPNTGELFF

V gene: TRBV4-3
J gene: TRBJ2-3
CDR3 protein: CASSQRQGTSTDTQYF

V gene: TRBV6-5
J gene: NA
CDR3 protein: CASLGPTDSEQYF

V gene: TRBV13
J gene: TRBJ2-3
CDR3 protein: CASSSGLAGGYTQYF

V gene: TRBV11-2
J gene: TRBJ2-1
CDR3 protein: CASIHGPRTTYNEQFF

V gene: TRBV29-1
J gene: TRBJ2-3
CDR3 protein: CSARTSGKQYF

V gene: TRBV19
J gene: TRBJ2-1
CDR3 protein: CASSNNEQFF

V gene: TRBV28
J gene: TRBJ2-7
CDR3 protein: CASSWDIGSYEQYF

V gene: TRBV7-9
J gene: TRBJ2-2
CDR3 protein: CASSLSPGSGELFF

V gene: TRBV5-1
J gene: TRBJ2-2
CDR3 protein: CASSLTGANGELFF

V gene: TRBV27
J gene: TRBJ2-7
CDR3 protein: CASSLLAGVYEQYF

V gene: TRBV6-5
J gene: TRBJ1-1
CDR3 protein: CASSPDGMNTEAFF

V gene: TRBV27
J gene: TRBJ2-7
CDR3 protein: CASSLSRGVEQYF

V gene: TRBV19
J gene: TRBJ1-5
CDR3 protein: CASSISNLGNQPQHF

V gene: TRBV2
J gene: TRBJ2-7
CDR3 protein: CASRGTEASYEQYF

V gene: TRBV28
J gene: TRBJ2-7
CDR3 protein: CASSQFYEQYF

V gene: TRBV11-2
J gene: TRBJ2-7
CDR3 protein: CASSLGSGAYEQYF

V gene: TRBV25-1
J gene: TRBJ2-3
CDR3 protein: CASSPGGKSAQYF

V gene: TRBV9
J gene: TRBJ2-1
CDR3 protein: CASSVVRNNEQFF

V gene: TRBV11-2
J gene: TRBJ2-1
CDR3 protein: CASSPAEGGRLNEQFF

V gene: TRBV5-6
J gene: TRBJ1-5
CDR3 protein: CASSLAGTVNQPQHF

V gene: TRBV5-6
J gene: TRBJ2-3
CDR3 protein: CASSPGGWSRTDTQYF

V gene: TRBV9
J gene: TRBJ1-4
CDR3 protein: CASSAGQETTNEKLFF